This T cell receptor beta chain stems from a study of T cell responses to AZD1222 COVID-19 vaccine (dated by TCRdb to the early 2020s). Background for the entire study: AZD1222 recipients given second doses at about 4 weeks or at about 12 weeks were pooled, since spike-specific TCR depth and breadth were not found to differ between the two schedules. Trial participants were enrolled by age into 18-55, 56-69 and 70-plus year subgroups, with approximately 160, 26 and 62 TCR-sequenced participants respectively. A total of 233 trial participants underwent TCR sequencing, of whom under 220 had received two doses of AZD1222 and 26 had received two doses of the MenACWY control vaccine. Broader findings and caveats from the paper: Only five or six AZD1222 recipients were SARS-CoV-2 seropositive at baseline, limiting conclusions about previously exposed vaccinees. Because no day 14 peak-response samples were available, repertoires were characterized only after the peak T cell response. Epitopes outside the regions mutated in the B.1.351 and B.1.1.7 variants were reportedly recognized by nearly half of the unique spike-specific TCRs. The vaccine-associated CD4 TCRs covered the entire spike protein, and the dominant responses fell in regions 160-218 and 743-854. Most participants were white British and females outnumbered males, and the authors suggested that clonal diversity may have been underestimated. In the small 56-69-year group, the increase in depth fell short of significance, most likely because of low power. After two AZD1222 doses, both the breadth and the depth of spike-specific TCRs were significantly higher than at day 0 and than in MenACWY recipients.

Taken with the paper, the label for time point translates to: baseline before first vaccination. Vaccinee samples came from UK trials COV001 and COV002, including a single-blind randomized controlled phase 2/3 trial of AZD1222 (ChAdOx1 nCoV-19) in healthy adults. Trial participant PBMC samples were collected at day 0 and day 28 after the second dose for TCRbeta chain sequencing. The CDR3 regions of human TCRbeta chains were analyzed by immunosequencing. The original methods were these. Repertoire TCRs were matched against a reference library of SARS-CoV-2-specific TCRs generated with the MIRA antigen-specificity platform. Breadth meant the fraction of unique TCRs that were SARS-CoV-2-associated, whereas depth meant the fraction of total T cells that were SARS-CoV-2-associated. Using the MIRA data, each spike-specific TCR was assigned both to the spike region to which the TCR was reactive and to a CD4 or CD8 class. Log10-transformed breadth and depth values were compared by one-way ANOVA with Sidak's multiple comparisons tests. TCRdb's version of the immuneACCESS table is confined to in-frame rearrangements and falls short of the full clone set. An unresolved V gene accounts for under half of the shortfall where checked; the remainder is of unknown origin. V and J calls and clone size come straight from that table; D and trimming were deduced from the DNA. The sample table lists 150,000 to 200,000 clones, under 95% of them with a count of one. The ten top clones hold roughly 0.99% of the sample.

This clone occurred once. Its antigen remains unidentified. Base qualities are not at hand, and no much larger clone is one base apart. Sequences were derived from peripheral blood, sampled on day 0 of AZD1222 vaccination. This receptor was obtained from an adult in good health.

The CDR3 region: CASSEFQRTAGEQYF. The DNA is TGTGCCAGCAGTGAATTTCAGAGAACTGCGGGCGAGCAGTACTTC. The sequence joins TRBV2 to TRBJ2-7, with TRBD2 as a weak D call on 5 bases. Reading from cysteine to phenylalanine, the CDR3 counts 15 amino acids. The retained sequence is limited to the CDR3, 45 bases, with the frame set at the first base. CDR1 and CDR2, looked up from the germline V gene, are SNHLY and FYNNEI. V is shortened by 2 bases, J by 6 bases, and the region joining them spans 17 bases.